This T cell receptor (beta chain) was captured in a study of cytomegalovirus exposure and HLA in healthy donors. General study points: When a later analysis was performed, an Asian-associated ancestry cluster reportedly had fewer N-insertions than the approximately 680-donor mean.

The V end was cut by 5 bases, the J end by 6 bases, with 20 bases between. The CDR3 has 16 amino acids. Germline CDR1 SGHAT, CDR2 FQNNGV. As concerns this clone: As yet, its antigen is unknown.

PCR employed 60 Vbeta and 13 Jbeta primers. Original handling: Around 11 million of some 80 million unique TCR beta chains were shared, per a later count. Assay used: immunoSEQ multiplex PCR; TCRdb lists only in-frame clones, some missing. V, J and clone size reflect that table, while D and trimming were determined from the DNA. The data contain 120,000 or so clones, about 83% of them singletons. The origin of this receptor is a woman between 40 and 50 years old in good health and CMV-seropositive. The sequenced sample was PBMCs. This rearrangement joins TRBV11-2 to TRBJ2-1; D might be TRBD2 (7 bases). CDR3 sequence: CASSLGGGSVGNEQFF. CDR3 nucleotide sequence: TGTGCCAGCAGCCTGGGAGGGGGTAGCGTTGGCAATGAGCAGTTCTTC.